This T cell receptor beta chain was sequenced in a study of T cells expressing NK-cell markers. TCRdb reworked the 5' RACE reads into one entry per CDR3 protein, no DNA. This sample's table has 250,000 to 300,000 distinct CDR3 sequences. Germline V lookup: CDR1 SGHTA, CDR2 FQGNSA. CDR3 length: 16 residues. Sequences were obtained from blood T cells: a sorted CD56 or NKG2C T cell subset, CD4+ or CD8+ T cells, or bulk PBMC T cells (not recorded which). The receptor was isolated from a man aged 18 to 30 in good health. This chain joins TRBV7-2 and TRBJ1-3; the D call from TCRdb, TRBD1, cannot be confirmed without DNA. The CDR3 region is CASSSDRGLGGNTIYF.